A selection of T cell receptor beta chains follows, all from one sample in a study of breast tumors, draining lymph nodes, adjacent tissues. TCRdb used MiXCR to reprocess the multiplex PCR reads, holding one entry per CDR3 protein. The table shows 50,000 to 55,000 distinct CDR3 sequences, with roughly 40% occurring only once. The source material was breast tumor tissue. The receptor set was obtained from a female donor with breast cancer. Some clones in this sample may be carry-over from other donors' samples. Both conserved end residues are part of each CDR3. A D gene is named only where the DNA matches it firmly. Clone size appears in some rows only: once, few, many, or a class for an expanded clone.

TRBJ2-5	many	TRBV11-2	TRBD1	15	CASSLQGVIGETQYF	TGTGCCAGCAGCCTACAGGGGGTTATAGGAGAGACCCAGTACTTC
TRBJ1-4	-	TRBV2	-	14	CASSERGGNEKLFF	TGTGCCAGCAGTGAGCGTGGGGGCAATGAAAAACTGTTTTTT
TRBJ2-7	-	TRBV9	-	13	CASSVGQFNEWYF	TGTGCCAGCAGCGTAGGACAGTTCAACGAATGGTACTTC
TRBJ2-7	many	TRBV6-5	TRBD2	13	CASSLGLAGEQYF	TGTGCCAGCAGCCTCGGACTAGCGGGAGAGCAGTACTTC
TRBJ2-6	once	TRBV6-5	-	15	CASSYDFSGANVLTF	TGTGCCAGCAGTTATGACTTCTCTGGGGCCAACGTCCTGACTTTC
TRBJ2-3	-	TRBV10-3	-	12	CAISESRDTQYF	TGTGCCATCAGTGAGTCGCGAGATACGCAGTATTTT
TRBJ1-6	-	TRBV11-2	-	14	CASSLMGERAPLHF	TGTGCCAGCAGCCTAATGGGAGAGCGGGCACCCCTCCACTTT
TRBJ2-7	-	TRBV2	TRBD1	12	CASRGTEYEQYF	TGTGCCAGCAGGGGGACAGAATACGAGCAGTACTTC
TRBJ2-5	-	TRBV25-1	-	14	CASSALDGVETQYF	TGTGCCAGCAGTGCTCTCGACGGAGTGGAGACCCAGTACTTC
TRBJ2-3	-	TRBV24-1	-	8	CEHRYAVF	TGTGAGCACAGATACGCAGTATTT
TRBJ1-2	-	TRBV7-2	-	14	CASSFLTVNYGYTF	TGTGCCAGCAGCTTCCTGACAGTCAACTATGGCTACACCTTC
TRBJ2-6	many	TRBV11-3	-	12	CASAGGANVLTF	TGTGCCTCGGCAGGTGGGGCCAACGTCCTGACTTTC
TRBJ2-1	-	TRBV2	TRBD2	15	CASREGLAAYNEQFF	TGTGCCAGCAGAGAAGGACTAGCGGCGTACAATGAGCAGTTCTTC
TRBJ1-4	-	TRBV12-3/TRBV12-4	-	13	CASSTAGGEKLFF	TGTGCCAGCAGCACCGCAGGCGGTGAAAAACTGTTTTTT
TRBJ1-2	-	TRBV2	-	15	CASSEWSGRDYGYTF	TGTGCCAGCAGTGAATGGTCAGGGAGGGACTATGGCTACACCTTC
TRBJ1-1	few	TRBV5-4	-	13	CASSLRVNTEAFF	TGTGCCAGCAGCTTGAGAGTGAACACTGAAGCTTTCTTT
TRBJ2-1	many	TRBV11-2	TRBD2	14	CASSSGLAGNEQFF	TGTGCCAGCAGTTCGGGACTAGCGGGTAATGAGCAGTTCTTC
TRBJ1-1	many	TRBV5-6	-	14	CASSLENRPGEAFF	TGTGCCAGCAGCTTGGAGAACAGACCGGGGGAAGCTTTCTTT
TRBJ2-5	many	TRBV19	-	13	CASRRDTQETQYF	TGTGCCAGTCGCCGGGACACACAAGAGACCCAGTACTTC
TRBJ1-2	many	TRBV28	-	12	CASSLRAYGYTF	TGTGCCAGCAGTTTACGGGCCTATGGCTACACCTTC
TRBJ2-2	-	TRBV29-1	TRBD1	14	CSVEGLQGIGELFF	TGCAGCGTCGAAGGGTTACAGGGGATCGGGGAGCTGTTTTTT
TRBJ1-5	many	TRBV6-5	TRBD1	14	CASRTGGANQPQHF	TGTGCCAGCAGGACAGGGGGCGCGAATCAGCCCCAGCATTTT
TRBJ2-7	-	TRBV20-1	-	12	CSAREKFYEQYF	TGCAGTGCTAGAGAGAAATTCTACGAGCAGTACTTC
TRBJ2-2	many	TRBV11-3	-	15	CASSAPGRVTGELFF	TGTGCCAGCAGCGCGCCGGGTAGGGTAACCGGGGAGCTGTTTTTT
TRBJ1-2	many	TRBV18	-	15	CASSPREQDPYGYTF	TGTGCCAGCTCACCACGTGAGCAGGATCCGTATGGCTACACCTTC
TRBJ2-3	medium-sized	TRBV9	-	13	CASSVLGTDTQYF	TGTGCCAGCAGCGTTCTAGGCACAGATACGCAGTATTTT
TRBJ2-1	-	TRBV11-1	-	16	CASSFLTGDSYNEQFF	TGTGCCAGCAGCTTCCTCACAGGTGACTCCTACAATGAGCAGTTCTTC
TRBJ1-2	-	TRBV9	-	13	CASSVNVNYGYTF	TGTGCCAGCAGCGTAAACGTTAACTATGGCTACACCTTC
TRBJ2-3	many	TRBV12-3/TRBV12-4	-	15	CASSPGATGPLTQYF	TGTGCCAGCAGTCCGGGGGCGACGGGCCCTCTTACGCAGTATTTT
TRBJ2-7	many	TRBV28	-	15	CASRTPQVRGYEQYF	TGTGCCAGCAGGACACCGCAGGTTAGGGGCTACGAGCAGTACTTC
TRBJ2-7	few	TRBV7-3	-	14	CASSLTGTTYEQYF	TGTGCCAGCAGCTTAACCGGGACAACCTACGAGCAGTACTTC